This T cell receptor beta chain was sequenced during a study of OX40 agonist ivuxolimab in advanced cancers. General study points: Expanded peripheral T cells had an undetermined antigen specificity. Compared with CD4+, CD8+ T cells on average had more expanded clones. Low normalized T-cell clonal expansion was additionally recorded for some nonresponders.

CDR3 length: 19 residues. CDR1 is SGHDN, CDR2 FVKESK, per germline. V was clipped by 4 bases and J by 0 bases; unmatched bases: 14. Exclusion of a patient followed from autoimmune disease history or systemic immunosuppression. Sequenced by immunoSEQ multiplex PCR; TCRdb stores in-frame clones only, minus some. This sample carries around 94,000 clones, over 75% of them seen once, and the ten largest clones take 3.5% to 4%. On this clone: What it binds is not known.

The chain is built from TRBV14 and TRBJ1-3; 8 nucleotides match TRBD1. The TCR originated in an adult with an advanced solid tumor such as melanoma, head and neck, liver or kidney cancer. The input for sequencing was CD4+ or CD8+ T cells sorted from blood, taken in a trial of the OX40 agonist ivuxolimab. CDR3 bases: TGTGCCAGCAGCCGAGGCTACGGGACAGGACCTACCTCTGGAAACACCATATATTTT. The encoded protein is CASSRGYGTGPTSGNTIYF.